This is a list of T cell receptor beta chains from one sample in a study of blood T cell repertoires in COVID-19. Measured with immunoSEQ multiplex PCR; TCRdb has only the in-frame clones, and not every one. The sample records tens of thousands of clones, around four fifths being singletons. The specimen sequenced was peripheral blood. These receptors were collected from a human donor in a cohort sampled during active COVID-19. Each CDR3 is given with its conserved first and last residue. Fields, in order: J gene, V gene, clone size, D gene, CDR3 protein, CDR3 DNA. A D gene is named only where the DNA matches it firmly. Clone size is not always given. Where it is, it says once, few, many or a class for expanded clones.

>TRBJ1-4|TRBV4-3|.|.
CASSQEYAGGEKLFF
TGCGCCAGCAGCCAAGAATATGCAGGTGGGGAAAAACTGTTTTTT
>TRBJ2-7|TRBV7-9|.|TRBD2
CASSPTSGVIYEQYF
TGTGCCAGCAGCCCTACTAGCGGGGTCATCTACGAGCAGTACTTC
>TRBJ2-1|TRBV7-2|.|.
CASSLLGGSYNEQFF
TGTGCCAGCAGCTTACTAGGAGGCTCCTACAATGAGCAGTTCTTC
>TRBJ1-4|TRBV28|.|TRBD1
CASSPPGQGFEKLFF
TGTGCCAGCAGTCCTCCGGGACAGGGGTTCGAAAAACTGTTTTTT
>TRBJ1-6|TRBV19|once|.
CASSIEGASSYNSPLHF
TGTGCCAGTAGTATAGAGGGAGCAAGCTCCTATAATTCACCCCTCCACTTT
>TRBJ2-3|TRBV19|.|.
CASSFSMDTQYF
TGTGCCAGTAGCTTTTCTATGGATACGCAGTATTTT
>TRBJ1-5|TRBV28|.|TRBD1
CASSLWTGGDQPQHF
TGTGCCAGCAGTTTATGGACAGGGGGCGATCAGCCCCAGCATTTT
>TRBJ2-7|TRBV15|.|TRBD2
CATGLSGSLHYEQYF
TGTGCCACTGGACTTAGCGGGAGCCTGCACTACGAGCAGTACTTC
>TRBJ2-7|TRBV12-3/TRBV12-4|few|TRBD1
CASSRNRGYEQYF
TGTGCCAGCAGTCGCAACAGGGGGTACGAGCAGTACTTC
>TRBJ1-1|TRBV18|.|.
CASSRGANTEAFF
TGTGCCAGCTCCCGGGGGGCGAACACTGAAGCTTTCTTT
>TRBJ1-2|TRBV10-3|.|TRBD1
CAISSPGQGPTGGYTF
TGTGCCATCAGTTCTCCGGGACAGGGTCCGACAGGTGGCTACACCTTC
>TRBJ2-1|TRBV5-1|.|TRBD2
CASSSPSGSGEQFF
TGCGCCAGCAGCTCGCCTAGCGGGAGCGGTGAGCAGTTCTTC
>TRBJ1-2|TRBV18|.|.
CASSPAAGAVYGYTF
TGTGCCAGCTCACCAGCTGCAGGGGCGGTCTATGGCTACACCTTC
>TRBJ2-3|TRBV5-6|few|.
CASSVTIGDTQYF
TGTGCCAGCAGCGTTACAATTGGAGATACGCAGTATTTT
>TRBJ2-2|TRBV19|.|TRBD2
CASSKRLAGTPNTGELFF
TGTGCCAGTAGTAAAAGGCTAGCGGGAACCCCGAACACCGGGGAGCTGTTTTTT